This T cell receptor (beta chain) emerged from a study of early T cells in non-severe SARS-CoV-2 infection. In TCRdb, the 5' RACE reads were re-called with MiXCR into one record per CDR3 protein. The sample holds 60,000 to 85,000 distinct CDR3 sequences, roughly a sixth seen once. The germline gives CDR1 SQVTM, CDR2 ANQGSEA. This CDR3 has 13 amino acids. The V and J ends lost 5 bases and 3 bases respectively, with 13 bases between them. Sequenced material: whole blood. This TCR was recovered from an adult who was a healthcare worker with PCR-confirmed SARS-CoV-2 infection or an uninfected control (not recorded which). The chain couples TRBV29-1 to TRBJ2-5; tentatively, D is TRBD2 (5 bases). This CDR3 is CSVPDEREETQYF. The CDR3, as DNA: TGCAGCGTTCCCGACGAGAGGGAAGAGACCCAGTACTTC. Filled out from reference TRBV29-1 and TRBJ2-5, the complete variable domain reads SAVISQKPSRDICQRGTSLTIQCQVDSQVTMMFWYRQQPGQSLTLIATANQGSEATYESGFVIDKFPISRPNLTFSTLTVSNMSPEDSSIYLCSVPDEREETQYFGPGTRLLVL.